The rows below give T cell receptor beta chains drawn from one sample of a study of T cell repertoires in cytomegalovirus infection. TCRdb passed the reads through MiXCR, listing each CDR3 protein once. The sample shows some 250,000 distinct CDR3 sequences, 9.1% of them seen only once. The sequencing sample was made of PBMCs. The source of these receptors is a human donor in good health (CMV status not recorded). Some clones in this sample may be carry-over from other donors' samples. Each CDR3 is given with its conserved first and last residue. A D gene is named only where the DNA matches it firmly. Part of the rows lack a size; the others show once, few, many or a class for expanded clones.

D gene	V gene	J gene	clone size	CDR3 DNA	CDR3 protein
.	TRBV7-2	TRBJ2-7	many	TGTGCCAGCAGCTCCCGGACGGGTCGAGTTGGATACGAGCAGTACTTC	CASSSRTGRVGYEQYF
.	TRBV6-2/TRBV6-3	TRBJ1-5	.	TGTGCCAGCAGTTACTGGGGCAATCAGCCCCAGCATTTT	CASSYWGNQPQHF
TRBD1	TRBV29-1	TRBJ2-7	.	TGCAGCGTGGAACACGAACAGGGGGTGAGGCAGTACTTC	CSVEHEQGVRQYF
.	TRBV7-2	TRBJ2-7	many	TGTGCCAGCAGCTTAGCTACAGGAGGACACGAGCAGTACTTC	CASSLATGGHEQYF
TRBD2	TRBV7-2	TRBJ2-7	many	TGTGCCAGCAGCTTAACGGCTAGCGGCCTTTCCTACGAGCAGTACTTC	CASSLTASGLSYEQYF
.	TRBV7-4	TRBJ2-5	many	TGTGCCAGCAGCTTCGGGGCGGGGACGACTACCCAAGAGACCCAGTACTTC	CASSFGAGTTTQETQYF
.	TRBV6-5	TRBJ2-1	few	TGTGCCAGCAGTTCACAATCGGGACCGTTAAGATTCAATGAGCAGTTCTTC	CASSSQSGPLRFNEQFF
.	TRBV7-6	TRBJ2-5	many	TGTGCCAGCAGCTTAGCATCCAGGGCCACCCCAAAGACCCAGTACTTC	CASSLASRATPKTQYF
TRBD1	TRBV28	TRBJ2-6	.	TGTGCCAGCACCGGGACAGGTCCTTCTGGGGCCAACGTCCTGACTTTC	CASTGTGPSGANVLTF
.	TRBV6-2/TRBV6-3	TRBJ2-7	many	TGTGCCAGCAGAACCGGACCCTTCTACGAGCAGTACTTC	CASRTGPFYEQYF
.	TRBV29-1	TRBJ1-1	few	TGCAGCGTTGAAGTTAAGGGGGGAACTGAAGCTTTCTTT	CSVEVKGGTEAFF
TRBD2	TRBV7-9	TRBJ2-3	many	TGTGCCAGCAGCAAGGGACTAGCGGGGGACACAGATACGCAGTATTTT	CASSKGLAGDTDTQYF
TRBD1	TRBV20-1	TRBJ1-6	many	TGCAGTGCTAGAGGGGACAGGGGGCGTGTTAATTCACCCCTCCACTTT	CSARGDRGRVNSPLHF
.	TRBV7-2	TRBJ2-4	few	TGTGCCAGCAGCCCGGAGGCTCTTCTAGCCAAAAACATTCAGTACTTC	CASSPEALLAKNIQYF
TRBD1	TRBV28	TRBJ2-7	many	TGTGCCAGCAGAGGACAGGGGCCCCCCTACGAGCAGTACTTC	CASRGQGPPYEQYF
.	TRBV20-1	TRBJ1-2	few	TGCAGTGCTAGACCGGACTCTCCCCAGGGGGGCTACACCTTC	CSARPDSPQGGYTF
TRBD1	TRBV4-3	TRBJ2-4	few	TGCGCCAGCAGCCAAGATCAACCAGGGGGCAAAATTCAGTACTTC	CASSQDQPGGKIQYF
.	TRBV7-2	TRBJ2-5	many	TGTGCCAGCAGCTTAAGTGGGGGGAATCAAGAGACCCAGTACTTC	CASSLSGGNQETQYF
TRBD2	TRBV12-3/TRBV12-4	TRBJ2-1	.	TGTGCCAGCAGTTCGGGGACTAGAGGTGAGCAGTTCTTC	CASSSGTRGEQFF
.	TRBV5-6	TRBJ2-1	.	TGTGCCAGCAGCCCTCAGACCGGCGAGCAGTTCTTC	CASSPQTGEQFF
.	TRBV7-2	TRBJ1-4	many	TGTGCCAGCAGCTTCGTTAACGAAAAACTGTTTTTT	CASSFVNEKLFF
.	TRBV6-2/TRBV6-3	TRBJ2-7	.	TGTGCCAACAGTCGAAAACCGGGACTCCCACCCTACGAGCAGTACTTC	CANSRKPGLPPYEQYF
TRBD1	TRBV7-2	TRBJ1-1	many	TGTGCCAGCAGCTCAGGGGGGACACTAAACACTGAAGCTTTCTTT	CASSSGGTLNTEAFF
TRBD2	TRBV2	TRBJ2-2	.	TGTGCCGCCAGCCCCTCGCGCGGGAGGGTTCGGACCGGGGAGCTGTTTTTT	CAASPSRGRVRTGELFF
.	TRBV7-2	TRBJ2-2	many	TGTGCCAGCAGCTTAGTTATACAAAACACCGGGGAGCTGTTTTTT	CASSLVIQNTGELFF
.	TRBV20-1	TRBJ2-7	many	TGCAGTGCTAGAGATATGACACAGGGCGACGAGCAGTACTTC	CSARDMTQGDEQYF
.	TRBV7-2	TRBJ1-5	many	TGTGCCAGCAGCTTAGTCCTGGGGATTAGCAATCAGCCCCAGCATTTT	CASSLVLGISNQPQHF
TRBD2	TRBV20-1	TRBJ2-2	few	TGCAGTGCTAGAGGATTTGGCGGGAGCTCCGGGGAGCTGTTTTTT	CSARGFGGSSGELFF
TRBD2	TRBV7-2	TRBJ2-7	many	TGTGCCAGCAGCTTAGCTAGCGGGGAGTCCTACGAGCAGTACTTC	CASSLASGESYEQYF
TRBD1	TRBV7-2	TRBJ2-7	medium-sized	TGTGCCAGCAGCTTAGCGCGTACAGGGGGCGAGCAGTACTTC	CASSLARTGGEQYF
.	TRBV19	TRBJ1-5	many	TGTGCCAGTAGTAAAGATCGGGGCGGCGTGGGCAATCAGCCCCAGCATTTT	CASSKDRGGVGNQPQHF
TRBD1	TRBV6-1	TRBJ1-4	many	TGTGCCAGCAGGCACAGGGGGGAAAAACTGTTTTTT	CASRHRGEKLFF
.	TRBV10-1	TRBJ2-2	few	TGCGCCAGCAGTATAGATAGCGGACCGTCCGGGGAGCTGTTTTTT	CASSIDSGPSGELFF
TRBD1	TRBV18	TRBJ1-5	.	TGTGCCAGCTCACCATACAGGGGAGGTCAGCCCCAGCATTTT	CASSPYRGGQPQHF
TRBD2	TRBV4-2	TRBJ2-5	.	TGTGTTTCGCAGACTAGCGCCTCCCAGAGCCAAGAGACCCAGTACTTC	CVSQTSASQSQETQYF
TRBD2	TRBV28	TRBJ2-3	few	TGTGCCAGCAGTTTAGCGGGAGCGGCAGATACGCAGTATTTT	CASSLAGAADTQYF
.	TRBV7-2	TRBJ2-7	.	TGTGCCAGCAGCTCTTATACCACCTACGAGCAGTACTTC	CASSSYTTYEQYF
TRBD1	TRBV7-2	TRBJ2-1	many	TGTGCCAGCAGCACATGGACAGGGGGTTCCTACAATGAGCAGTTCTTC	CASSTWTGGSYNEQFF
TRBD1	TRBV20-1	TRBJ1-5	many	TGCAGTGCCCCGGGACAGCATCAAGATCGCAATCAGCCCCAGCATTTT	CSAPGQHQDRNQPQHF
.	TRBV7-8	TRBJ2-5	many	TGTGCCAGCAGCCCGACAGGTCAGGGGACCCAGTACTTC	CASSPTGQGTQYF
.	TRBV11-2	TRBJ2-5	.	TGTGCCAGCAGCTTGGCCCCCGTTCAGGGCCAAGAGACCCAGTACTTC	CASSLAPVQGQETQYF
.	TRBV6-1	TRBJ2-6	many	TGTGCCAGCAAAACCCCACCATCTGGGGCCAACGTCCTGACTTTC	CASKTPPSGANVLTF
.	TRBV7-2	TRBJ1-5	many	TGTGCCAGCAACCCAAAGGGAGATAGCAATCAGCCCCAGCATTTT	CASNPKGDSNQPQHF
TRBD1	TRBV7-2	TRBJ2-4	many	TGTGCCAGCTCAAAACCAGGGACAGAGGCCAAAAACATTCAGTACTTC	CASSKPGTEAKNIQYF